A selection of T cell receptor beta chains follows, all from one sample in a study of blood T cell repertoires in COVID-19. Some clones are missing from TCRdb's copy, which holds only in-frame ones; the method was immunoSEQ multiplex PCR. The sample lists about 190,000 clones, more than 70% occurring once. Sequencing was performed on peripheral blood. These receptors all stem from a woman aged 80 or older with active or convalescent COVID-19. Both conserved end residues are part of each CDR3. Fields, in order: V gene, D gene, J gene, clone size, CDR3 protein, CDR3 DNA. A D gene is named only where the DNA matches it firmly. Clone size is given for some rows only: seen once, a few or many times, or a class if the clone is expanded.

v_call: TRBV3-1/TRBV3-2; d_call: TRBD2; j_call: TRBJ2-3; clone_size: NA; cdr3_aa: CASSPLAGGPPDTQYF; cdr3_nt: TGTGCCAGCAGCCCGCTAGCGGGGGGGCCTCCAGATACGCAGTATTTT
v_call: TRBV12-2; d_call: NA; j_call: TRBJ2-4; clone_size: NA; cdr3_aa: CASRSLLGVAGGRSGKNIQYF; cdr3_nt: TGTGCAAGTCGCTCCCTCCTTGGGGTGGCAGGGGGGCGGTCAGGCAAAAACATTCAGTACTTC
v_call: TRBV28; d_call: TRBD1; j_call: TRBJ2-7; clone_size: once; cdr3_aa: CASSPAGTGDYEQYF; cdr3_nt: TGTGCCAGCAGCCCTGCCGGGACAGGAGACTACGAGCAGTACTTC
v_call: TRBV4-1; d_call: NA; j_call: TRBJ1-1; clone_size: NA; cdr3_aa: CASSQEAGTNTEAFF; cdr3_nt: TGCGCCAGCAGCCAAGAAGCAGGAACGAACACTGAAGCTTTCTTT
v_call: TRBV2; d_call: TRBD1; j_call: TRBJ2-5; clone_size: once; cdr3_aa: CASNRGPQETQYF; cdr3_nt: TGTGCCAGCAATAGGGGGCCCCAAGAGACCCAGTACTTC
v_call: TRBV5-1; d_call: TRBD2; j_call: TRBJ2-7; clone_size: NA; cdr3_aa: CASSLAASGGRPYEQYF; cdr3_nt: TGCGCCAGCAGCTTGGCGGCTAGCGGGGGGCGCCCCTACGAGCAGTACTTC
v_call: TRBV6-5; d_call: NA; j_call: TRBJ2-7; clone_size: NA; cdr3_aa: CASSYPGTYEQYF; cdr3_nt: TGTGCCAGCAGTTACCCCGGGACCTACGAGCAGTACTTC
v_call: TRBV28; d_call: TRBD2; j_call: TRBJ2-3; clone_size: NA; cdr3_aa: CASSSPEAGEWRDTQYF; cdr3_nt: TGTGCCAGCAGTTCCCCCGAGGCGGGGGAGTGGCGAGATACGCAGTATTTT
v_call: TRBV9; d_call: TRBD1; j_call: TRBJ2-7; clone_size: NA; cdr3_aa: CASSVGTGGGYEQYF; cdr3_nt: TGTGCCAGCAGCGTAGGCACAGGGGGCGGGTACGAGCAGTACTTC
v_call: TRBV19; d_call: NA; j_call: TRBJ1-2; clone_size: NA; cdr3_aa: CASSIRFSGSIGYTF; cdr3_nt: TGTGCCAGTAGTATTAGATTTTCGGGTTCGATTGGCTACACCTTC
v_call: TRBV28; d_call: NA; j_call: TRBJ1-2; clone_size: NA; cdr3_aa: CASSSGTPRNYGYTF; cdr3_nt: TGTGCCAGCAGCTCCGGGACACCCCGTAACTATGGCTACACCTTC